These 8 T cell receptor beta chains were sequenced from one sample in a study of CXCR3-negative and CXCR3-positive naive CD8 T cells. Each TRB cDNA library was prepared by 5' RACE (with UMI labels). No DNA is given; TCRdb re-called the 5' RACE reads and lists each CDR3 protein once. Its listing shows 45,000 to 75,000 distinct CDR3 sequences. Sample: naive CXCR3- CD8+ T cells from blood. Subset: CD45RO-CCR7+CD27+CD95- naive CD8+ T cells lacking CXCR3 (TNR3-). The receptors were sampled from a human donor in good health. Some clones in this sample may be carry-over from other donors' samples.

The CDR3 region is CSARNDLGTGMNTEAFF. The chain couples TRBV20-1 to TRBJ1-1; the TCRdb call, TRBD1, lacks DNA for checking. The CDR3 is made up of 17 amino acids. Germline V CDR1 and CDR2: DFQATT, SNEGSKA (reference sequence).

The chain couples TRBV25-1 to TRBJ1-1; TCRdb selects TRBD1, and the lack of DNA leaves this call unchecked. Germline V CDR1 and CDR2: MGHDK, SYGVNS. The CDR3 has 11 amino acids. CDR3 region: CASTGGNEALF.

The J gene is TRBJ2-1, the V gene TRBV7-2; the TCRdb call, TRBD1, lacks DNA for checking. CDR1 and CDR2 from the germline V gene are SGHTA and FQGNSA. CDR3 length: 12 residues. This chain's CDR3 is CASGPTGDEQFF.

J is TRBJ2-1 and V is TRBV20-1; absent DNA, TCRdb's TRBD2 call cannot be checked. Germline V lookup: CDR1 DFQATT, CDR2 SNEGSKA (reference sequence). The CDR3 spans 15 residues. The CDR3 loop reads CSARDPSGTDNEQFF.

The rearrangement links TRBV7-2 to TRBJ1-6. The CDR3 contains 15 residues. Germline lookup yields CDR1 SGHTA and CDR2 FQGNSA. The CDR3 is CASSAKGPNYSPLHF.

The CDR3 here is CASSLYSGSTDTEYF. The gene calls are TRBV7-6 and TRBJ2-3. This CDR3 has 15 residues. The V gene's germline CDR1 is SGHVS and CDR2 FNYEAQ.

The chain uses TRBV7-2 and TRBJ2-5. The germline V gene has CDR1 SGHTA and CDR2 FQGNSA. The CDR3 has 17 residues. CDR3 amino acids: CASSPELGLLGKETQYF.

J is TRBJ2-5 and V is TRBV28; without DNA, the TCRdb call of TRBD2 cannot be checked. The CDR3 has 12 residues. From germline, CDR1 is MDHEN and CDR2 SYDVKM. The CDR3 region is CASSFEGVTQYF.